Here is one TCR beta chain with its context. Its specificity is not known. Stated time point: week 11, during vaccination. Each dose of the vaccine consisted of 300 ug of mutant IDH1 20-mer peptide, with topical imiquimod. The CDR3 length is 16 residues. Germline trimming cut 4 bases from V and 4 bases from J; bases unmatched to any gene: 9. Germline CDR1 and CDR2: SGHAT and FQNNGV. Using immunoSEQ multiplex PCR, the repertoire was profiled, and TCRdb retains in-frame clones only, with some absent. Here the sample spans roughly 30,000 clones, approximately 78% being singletons. This specimen belongs to a study of a mutant IDH1 vaccine in newly diagnosed glioma.

Sequenced here: PBMCs, sampled from a glioma patient whose treatment included an IDH1 peptide vaccine. This chain joins TRBV11-2 and TRBJ2-3; 9 nucleotides align to TRBD2. This receptor was obtained from a man aged 30-40 years with glioma. The CDR3 nucleotides are TGTGCCAGCAGCTACATTAGCGGGAGAGGACCAGATACGCAGTATTTT. It codes for CASSYISGRGPDTQYF.